The 4 T cell receptor beta chains presented below share a single source sample, sequenced in a study of OX40 agonist ivuxolimab in advanced cancers. Profiled with immunoSEQ multiplex PCR; TCRdb holds only in-frame clones, not every one. Of about 95,000 clones listed, roughly 91% are singletons. The sequencing here drew on CD4+ or CD8+ T cells sorted from blood, taken in a trial of the OX40 agonist ivuxolimab. All receptors come from an adult with an advanced solid tumor such as melanoma, head and neck, liver or kidney cancer.

The V call is TRBV5-1, the J call TRBJ2-5; TRBD2 is a possible D gene (5 bases). Germline V gene data show CDR1 as SGHRS and CDR2 as YFSETQ. Deletions cut 1 base from V and 5 bases from J, with 9 bases between. This CDR3 has 13 residues. For the CDR3, the DNA is TGCGCCAGCAGCTTGCGAGGGCTTGAGACCCAGTACTTC. Translating gives CASSLRGLETQYF.

J is TRBJ2-5 and V is TRBV7-6; D uncertain. The germline CDR1 and CDR2 sequences are SGHVS and FNYEAQ. The CDR3 length is 13 residues. Trimming took 1 base from V and 2 from J, leaving 5 bases between them. The CDR3 region has the DNA TGTGCCAGCAGCTTAGGCCGACAAGAGACCCAGTACTTC. Amino acid sequence: CASSLGRQETQYF.

The chain is built from TRBV18 and TRBJ2-3; D may be TRBD1 (6 bases). Germline V gene sequence: CDR1 KGHSH, CDR2 LQKENI. The V and J ends lost 6 bases and 0 bases respectively, with 13 bases between them. This CDR3 spans 15 amino acids. CDR3 sequence: CASSIRDTSTDTQYF. The CDR3 coding sequence is TGTGCCAGCTCGATACGGGACACTAGCACAGATACGCAGTATTTT.

The chain recombines TRBV18 with TRBJ2-6, with TRBD1 as a possible D gene (6 bases). This CDR3 is built from 18 residues. Germline CDR1 is KGHSH and CDR2 is LQKENI. Trimming left V 3 bases short and J 4 bases short, with 19 bases between. The DNA for the CDR3 is TGTGCCAGCTCACCGCGAAGCCCACAGGGACCCGGGGCCAACGTCCTGACTTTC. It yields the protein CASSPRSPQGPGANVLTF.